The clone carrying this TCR beta chain was recorded a few times. Its antigen is not known. An equimolar mix of two oligonucleotides served as the beta constant-region primer for TRBC1 and TRBC2. Ligated cDNA was amplified by four rounds of PCR with nested alpha and beta constant-region primers and SP2. TCRdb used MiXCR to reprocess the UMI-ligation and nested PCR reads, holding one entry per CDR3 protein. The repertoire holds roughly 97,000 distinct CDR3 sequences, with about 15% as singletons. The source of the sample is a study of naive and memory T cell subsets. The germline V gene encodes CDR1 DFQATT and CDR2 SNEGSKA (reference sequence). V gave up 5 bases and J gave up 4 bases, with 15 bases separating them. This CDR3 region has 15 residues. Notes on the study in general: Possibly reflecting memory cells re-expressing CD45RA, a few larger clonotypes occurred in naive repertoires, especially CD8.

The chain carries TRBV20-1 and TRBJ2-6, with D unresolved. Sequenced: naive CD8+ T cells from blood. The clonotype comes from a human donor in good health. The CDR3 here is CSADRVDEGANVLTF. CDR3 bases: TGCAGTGCTGATCGGGTAGACGAGGGGGCCAACGTCCTGACTTTC.